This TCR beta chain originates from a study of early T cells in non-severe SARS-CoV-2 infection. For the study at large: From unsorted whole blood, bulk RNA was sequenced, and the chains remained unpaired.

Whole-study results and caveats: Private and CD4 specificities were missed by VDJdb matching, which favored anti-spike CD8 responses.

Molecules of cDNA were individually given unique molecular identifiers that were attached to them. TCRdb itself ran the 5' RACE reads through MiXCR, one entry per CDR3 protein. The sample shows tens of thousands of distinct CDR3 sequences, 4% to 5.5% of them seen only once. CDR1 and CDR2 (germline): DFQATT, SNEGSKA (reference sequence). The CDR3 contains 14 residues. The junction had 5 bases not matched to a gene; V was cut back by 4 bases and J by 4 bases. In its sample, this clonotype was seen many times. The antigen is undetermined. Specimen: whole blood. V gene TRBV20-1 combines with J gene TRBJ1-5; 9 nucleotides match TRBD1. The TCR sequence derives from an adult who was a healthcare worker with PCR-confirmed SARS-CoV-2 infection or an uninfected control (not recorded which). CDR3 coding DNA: TGCAGTGCTACCCCCGGGACAGGGAATCAGCCCCAGCATTTT. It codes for CSATPGTGNQPQHF.